This T cell receptor (beta chain) was profiled in a study of cytomegalovirus exposure and HLA in healthy donors. With 60 Vbeta and 13 Jbeta primers, the PCR was carried out. Repertoires were generated with immunoSEQ multiplex PCR, while TCRdb's copy carries only in-frame clones and drops some. The profile covers 140,000 to 150,000 clones, with 77% appearing a single time and 3.5% to 5% taken by the ten largest. In this sample, this clone turned up once. This receptor was taken from a male donor in good health and CMV-seronegative. The source material was PBMCs.

The CDR3 bases are TGTGCTAGTGGTTTGGTACTTGGAGAGAACACTGAAGCTTTCTTT. Protein sequence: CASGLVLGENTEAFF. The chain couples TRBV12-5 to TRBJ1-1; D is ambiguous. The CDR3 sequence is 15 residues long. The V gene's germline CDR1 is LGHNT and CDR2 FRNRAP. V lost 0 bases and J lost 1, with 9 bases in between.